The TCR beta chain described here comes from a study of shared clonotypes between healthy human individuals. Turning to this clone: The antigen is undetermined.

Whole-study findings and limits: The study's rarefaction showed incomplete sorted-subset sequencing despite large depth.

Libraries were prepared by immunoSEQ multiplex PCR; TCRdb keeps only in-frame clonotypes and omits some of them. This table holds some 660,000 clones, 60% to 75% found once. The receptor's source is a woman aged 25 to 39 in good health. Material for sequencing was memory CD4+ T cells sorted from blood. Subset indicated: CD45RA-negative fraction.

CDR3 region: CASSQAGSIQGEKLFF. Written as DNA, the CDR3 is TGCGCCAGCAGCCAAGCGGGTTCAATACAGGGTGAAAAACTGTTTTTT. This chain joins TRBV4-1 and TRBJ1-4, with D perhaps matching TRBD1 (6 bases). Trimming removed 1 base at V and 7 bases at J, with 16 bases between. The CDR3 length is 16 residues. Germline lookup yields CDR1 MGHRA and CDR2 YSYEKL.